This T cell receptor beta chain came from a study of PD-L1 blockade in urothelial cancer. At the level of the study: Each participant's history included 0 to 3 prior chemotherapy regimens. Analyses were performed on blood at 3 weeks after treatment start (the second dose) and at 6 weeks. Blood-derived samples held a median roughly 150,000 T cells.

Measured with immunoSEQ multiplex PCR; TCRdb has only the in-frame clones, and not every one. The sample carries around 53,000 clones, about 85% recorded once. Time point denoted: peripheral blood 6 weeks after treatment start. V was trimmed by 0 bases and J by 4 bases, leaving 9 bases between them. The CDR3 is 14 amino acids. Germline V lookup: CDR1 KGHSY, CDR2 FQNENV. J is TRBJ1-1 and V is TRBV16; D is uncertain. The sequencing here drew on PBMCs, taken around atezolizumab (anti-PD-L1) treatment. The receptor's source is a man between 45 and 60 years old with urothelial cancer. The CDR3 DNA sequence: TGTGCCAGCAGCCAATCGGCGGGTATCACTGAAGCTTTCTTT. The encoded protein is CASSQSAGITEAFF. Drawing the rest from reference TRBV16 and TRBJ1-1, the complete variable domain is GEEVAQTPKHLVRGEGQKAKLYCAPIKGHSYVFWYQQVLKNEFKFLISFQNENVFDETGMPKERFSAKCLPNSPCSLEIQATKLEDSAVYFCASSQSAGITEAFFGQGTRLTVV.